This note documents a single TCR beta chain sequence. The target antigen is unknown. This sample was included in a study of T cells in Graves' hyperthyroidism and ophthalmopathy. Study results and limitations: Researchers found most expanded thyroid clonotypes above 0.001 in blood as well.

Amplification yielded TCR beta CDR3 regions, with RNA transcripts as the source. The TCR CDR3 was amplified in a first-round RT-PCR using the HTBI primer set. TCRdb used MiXCR to reprocess the multiplex PCR reads, holding one entry per CDR3 protein. The sample yields hundreds of thousands of distinct CDR3 sequences, about 45% seen once. Newly diagnosed hyperthyroidism, duration under 2 months, in patients aged 18 to 65. Diagnoses used clinical symptoms, serum thyroxine and TRAb, thyroid ultrasound and orbital computed tomography. Germline assignment: CDR1 SGHTA and CDR2 FQGNSA. J gave up 3 bases and V 5 bases, and 7 bases lay outside the gene matches. This CDR3 comprises 14 residues.

The sequencing sample was made of peripheral blood or thyroid tissue (not recorded which). This chain connects TRBV7-2 to TRBJ2-7; 7 bases fit TRBD1. The source of this sequence is a young woman with Graves' hyperthyroidism. Here the CDR3 reads CASSQGPGGYEQYF. The DNA of the CDR3 is TGTGCCAGCAGCCAAGGGCCAGGGGGCTACGAGCAGTACTTC. Filled out from reference TRBV7-2 and TRBJ2-7, the complete variable domain reads GAGVSQSPSNKVTEKGKDVELRCDPISGHTALYWYRQSLGQGLEFLIYFQGNSAPDKSGLPSDRFSAERTGGSVSTLTIQRTQQEDSAVYLCASSQGPGGYEQYFGPGTRLTVT.